Below are 27 T cell receptor beta chains sequenced from a single sample in a study of blood T cell repertoires in COVID-19. Some clones are missing from TCRdb's copy, which holds only in-frame ones; the method was immunoSEQ multiplex PCR. The data contain around 74,000 clones, roughly 90% of them seen just once; the ten biggest clones take up around a sixth. What was sequenced was peripheral blood. These TCRs come from a woman older than 75 with active or convalescent COVID-19.

This sequence joins TRBV28 and TRBJ1-2; 10 bases map to TRBD1. Per the germline V gene, CDR1 is MDHEN and CDR2 is SYDVKM. Unmatched junction bases numbered 10, after V lost 4 bases and J lost 5 bases. This CDR3 is 16 amino acids long. The CDR3 protein is CASSSGGQGDRYGYTF. Written as DNA, the CDR3 is TGTGCCAGCAGTTCTGGTGGACAGGGGGATAGGTATGGCTACACCTTC.

The chain is built from TRBV3-1 (or the pseudogene TRBV3-2) and TRBJ2-7, with D perhaps matching TRBD2 (5 bases). Trimming removed 0 bases at V and 6 bases at J, with 9 bases between. This CDR3 has 13 residues. The germline V gene encodes CDR1 LGHDT and CDR2 YNNKEL (reference sequence). CDR3 residues: CASSQEGSFEQYF. CDR3 in DNA: TGTGCCAGCAGCCAAGAGGGGAGTTTCGAGCAGTACTTC.

The chain carries TRBV6-2 or TRBV6-3 and TRBJ2-7; TRBD2 might be the D (6 bases). The germline V and J ends were trimmed by 6 bases and 5 bases, with 20 bases remaining between them. Germline CDR1 reads MNHEY; CDR2 reads SVGEGT. This CDR3 is built from 15 residues. CDR3 nucleotide sequence: TGTGCCAGCAGCCCTGTTATTGCGGGGTCCCACGAGCAGTACTTC. Protein product: CASSPVIAGSHEQYF.

V is TRBV7-2 and J is TRBJ1-1; D is unresolved. Trimming shortened V by 6 bases and J by 4 bases, and 12 bases separated the two germline ends. The CDR3 length is 13 residues. Germline CDR1 SGHTA, CDR2 FQGNSA. CDR3 nucleotides: TGTGCCAGCAGGCAAGGAGCTGTCACTGAAGCTTTCTTT. As protein: CASRQGAVTEAFF.

This clone was counted only a few times. This rearrangement joins TRBV19 to TRBJ1-2; 8 bases are shared with TRBD1. Trimming cost V 5 bases and J 6 bases; bases outside gene matches: 8. The CDR3 consists of 14 residues. Germline values: CDR1 LNHDA, CDR2 SQIVND (reference sequence). The CDR3: CASSPSGGANGYTF. The CDR3 DNA reads as TGTGCCAGTAGTCCGTCAGGGGGCGCGAATGGCTACACCTTC.

This clone appeared once. V gene TRBV10-3 combines with J gene TRBJ1-4, with D perhaps matching TRBD1 (5 bases). V gave up 2 bases and J gave up 8 bases, with 6 bases separating them. CDR1 ENHRY and CDR2 SYGVKD come from the germline V gene. This CDR3 has 12 amino acids. For the CDR3, the DNA is TGTGCCATCAGTGAGGGGGGGGAAAAACTGTTTTTT. It translates to CAISEGGEKLFF.

The chain recombines TRBV18 with TRBJ2-7, with no clear D. The V end lost 6 bases, the J end lost 6 bases, and 18 bases lay between the germline ends. The CDR3 is 14 amino acids. Germline CDR1 reads KGHSH; CDR2 reads LQKENI. CDR3: CASSPRESIGEQYF. In DNA, the CDR3 is TGTGCCAGCTCCCCTCGCGAGTCCATTGGCGAGCAGTACTTC.

The rearrangement uses TRBV14 and TRBJ1-1; D is ambiguous. Trimming pared 2 bases from V and 1 base from J, leaving 5 bases between. Germline CDR1 is SGHDN and CDR2 is FVKESK. CDR3 length: 13 amino acids. This CDR3 is CASSQRRNTEAFF. The DNA of the CDR3 is TGTGCCAGCAGCCAAAGGAGGAACACTGAAGCTTTCTTT. The full variable domain, its missing parts supplied by reference TRBV14 and TRBJ1-1, is EAGVTQFPSHSVIEKGQTVTLRCDPISGHDNLYWYRRVMGKEIKFLLHFVKESKQDESGMPNNRFLAERTGGTYSTLKVQPAELEDSGVYFCASSQRRNTEAFFGQGTRLTVV.

The chain employs TRBV15 and TRBJ2-2, with 10 bases aligning to TRBD1. Germline V gene data show CDR1 as LNHNV and CDR2 as YYDKDF (reference sequence). V was pared by 4 bases and J by 4 bases, with 9 bases of the junction left unmatched. The CDR3 covers 17 residues. DNA for the CDR3: TGTGCCACCAGCAAAAGACGAGGGACAGGGGCCACCGGGGAGCTGTTTTTT. This sequence encodes CATSKRRGTGATGELFF.

The CDR3 DNA follows: TGTGCCAGCAGTCCCCAGGGTAATCAGCCCCAGCATTTT. It translates to CASSPQGNQPQHF. The chain combines TRBV6-5 with TRBJ1-5; D may be TRBD1 (5 bases). With 5 bases removed from V and 4 bases from J, the gap between germline ends came to 9 bases. The CDR3 extends over 13 amino acids. Per germline, CDR1 MNHEY and CDR2 SVGAGI.

The rearrangement joins TRBV4-3 to TRBJ1-4; tentative D call: TRBD1 (6 bases). V dropped 5 bases and J dropped 4 bases, with 8 bases sitting between them. The CDR3 consists of 13 residues. Germline V CDR1 and CDR2: LGHNA, YSLEER. The CDR3 loop reads CASSGQINEKLFF. DNA of the CDR3: TGCGCCAGCAGCGGACAGATTAATGAAAAACTGTTTTTT.

With regard to this clone: At one of its ends the junction is not consistent with the germline gene, which may arise from a read error. The gene calls are TRBV6-5 and TRBJ1-1; D possibly corresponds to TRBD1 (5 bases). The CDR3 totals 12 residues. Germline values: CDR1 MNHEY, CDR2 SVGAGI. Here the CDR3 reads CASRRARGVRVF. The CDR3 DNA reads TGTGCCAGCAGACGGGCCCGGGGGGTTCGGGTCTTT.

The chain links TRBV7-2 to TRBJ1-3; D unresolved. The CDR3 totals 14 residues. The V gene's germline CDR1 is SGHTA and CDR2 FQGNSA. With 5 bases removed from V and 0 bases from J, the gap between germline ends came to 8 bases. The CDR3 DNA sequence: TGTGCCAGCAGCGCGGGAAGCTCTGGAAACACCATATATTTT. Protein product: CASSAGSSGNTIYF.

The rearrangement joins TRBV12-3 or TRBV12-4 to TRBJ1-1; D uncertain. The CDR3 totals 13 residues. Trimming removed 6 bases at V and 3 bases at J, with 11 bases between. Here the CDR3 DNA reads TGTGCCAGCAGCCACCCCGGGGACACTGAAGCTTTCTTT. It translates to CASSHPGDTEAFF.

V usage is TRBV3-1 (or the pseudogene TRBV3-2) and J usage is TRBJ1-5; 8 bases fit TRBD1. The V segment lost 0 bases and the J segment 0 bases; nucleotides outside the gene matches: 13. This CDR3 spans 20 amino acids. The germline gives CDR1 LGHDT, CDR2 YNNKEL (reference sequence). CDR3: CASSQDPDRGAFGSNQPQHF. DNA of the CDR3: TGTGCCAGCAGCCAAGATCCAGACAGGGGAGCGTTCGGTAGCAATCAGCCCCAGCATTTT.

The chain couples TRBV4-3 to TRBJ2-1, with D possibly matching TRBD2 (5 bases). The germline V gene has CDR1 LGHNA and CDR2 YSLEER. V shed 1 base and J shed 7 bases, with 11 bases lying between them. The CDR3 totals 14 residues. CDR3 DNA: TGCGCCAGCAGCCAAGGTAGAGGGTGGAATGAGCAGTTCTTC. As protein: CASSQGRGWNEQFF.

The chain has TRBV5-4 and TRBJ1-1; 7 bases agree with TRBD1. The CDR3 has 13 amino acids. The V segment lost 3 bases and the J segment 11 bases; nucleotides outside the gene matches: 10. Germline CDR1 SGHNT, CDR2 YYREEE (reference sequence). The CDR3 protein is CASSSSNEGAAFF. The CDR3 nucleotides read TGTGCCAGCAGCTCCTCTAACGAGGGGGCGGCTTTCTTT.

The J gene is TRBJ1-6, the V gene TRBV7-2; unclear D gene. Trimming left V 0 bases short and J 4 bases short, with 7 bases between. CDR3 length: 15 residues. The germline CDR1 and CDR2 sequences are SGHTA and FQGNSA. CDR3 loop: CASSLASSYNSPLHF. In DNA, the CDR3 is TGTGCCAGCAGCTTAGCGTCCAGTTATAATTCACCCCTCCACTTT.

The genes are TRBV6-6 and TRBJ2-5; TRBD2 matches 13 bases. Germline trimming cut 5 bases from V and 4 bases from J; bases unmatched to any gene: 7. The CDR3 runs to 16 residues. CDR1 is MNHNY and CDR2 is SVGAGI in the germline V gene (reference sequence). CDR3 loop: CASSPQLAGGRETQYF. As DNA, the CDR3 is TGTGCCAGCAGTCCCCAACTAGCGGGGGGGCGAGAGACCCAGTACTTC.

A remark on this clone: This specimen includes other DNA sequences encoding the same CDR3. The rearrangement links TRBV10-3 to TRBJ2-7; the match to TRBD1 covers 11 bases. With 6 bases clipped from V and 2 bases from J, the junction kept 0 bases outside the gene matches. The germline V gene has CDR1 ENHRY and CDR2 SYGVKD. The CDR3 covers 13 residues. CDR3 amino acids: CAIRDRGPYEQYF. In DNA form, the CDR3 reads TGTGCCATCAGGGACAGGGGGCCCTACGAGCAGTACTTC.

The chain uses TRBV28 and TRBJ1-6; no clear D. CDR1 and CDR2 (germline): MDHEN, SYDVKM. V was shortened by 3 bases and J by 0 bases, with 6 bases between the two germline ends. This CDR3 is 15 amino acids long. DNA of the CDR3: TGTGCCAGCAGTTTCGCTAGCTCCTATAATTCACCCCTCCACTTT. Residues: CASSFASSYNSPLHF.

V is TRBV5-1 and J is TRBJ2-7, with TRBD1 identical over 10 bases. Per the germline V gene, CDR1 is SGHRS and CDR2 is YFSETQ. The CDR3 loop spans 15 amino acids. J gave up 5 bases and V 1 base, and 6 bases lay outside the gene matches. The CDR3 protein is CASSLRTGGYDEQYF. DNA of the CDR3: TGCGCCAGCAGCTTGCGGACAGGGGGGTATGACGAGCAGTACTTC.

This rearrangement joins TRBV28 to TRBJ1-2; 8 bases line up with TRBD1. The length of the CDR3 is 13 residues. The V segment lost 6 bases and the J segment 8 bases; nucleotides outside the gene matches: 8. From germline, CDR1 is MDHEN and CDR2 SYDVKM. Here the CDR3 DNA reads TGTGCCAGCAGCTCCCAGGGGGCCGGGGGCTACACCTTC. It translates to CASSSQGAGGYTF.

J is TRBJ1-1 and V is TRBV7-8; 9 bases fit TRBD1. The CDR3 is made up of 16 amino acids. V gave up 5 bases and J gave up 0 bases; unmatched junction bases: 7. Germline CDR1 and CDR2: SGHVS and FQNEAQ. CDR3 nucleotide sequence: TGTGCCAGCAGCCCCAACCGGGACAGGGTGAACACTGAAGCTTTCTTT. This encodes CASSPNRDRVNTEAFF.

The genes are TRBV4-1 and TRBJ2-5; D is perhaps TRBD1 (6 bases). Germline CDR1 is MGHRA and CDR2 is YSYEKL. The V gene lost 2 bases and the J gene lost 7 bases, with 11 bases spanning the gap. This CDR3 has 13 residues. This CDR3 is CASSQQGPGTQYF. DNA for the CDR3: TGCGCCAGCAGCCAACAGGGGCCGGGGACCCAGTACTTC.

This clone was seen just once. The chain carries TRBV2 and TRBJ2-5; TRBD2 matches at 12 bases. CDR1 and CDR2 from the germline V gene are SNHLY and FYNNEI. The CDR3 length is 13 residues. V lost 11 bases and J lost 5; bases outside the gene matches: 6. The CDR3 here is CARRTSGVETQYF. The CDR3 DNA reads as TGTGCCCGCCGGACTAGCGGGGTTGAGACCCAGTACTTC.

Ten or more counts support this clone. The rearrangement joins TRBV21-1 to TRBJ1-2; the tabulated D call, TRBD1, remains unverified against the DNA. TRBV21-1 is annotated as a pseudogene. The CDR3 covers 13 residues. The CDR3 protein is CASSKPRCDGYTF. The CDR3 region has the DNA TGTGCCAGCAGCAAACCCAGGTGCGATGGCTACACCTTC.